The rows below give T cell receptor beta chains drawn from one sample of a study of T cell responses to AZD1222 COVID-19 vaccine. Using immunoSEQ multiplex PCR, the repertoire was profiled, and TCRdb retains in-frame clones only, with some absent. The table has some 87,000 clones, more than 80% seen once; the top ten hold 30% to 35%. The source was peripheral blood, collected on day 0 of AZD1222 vaccination. These receptors were obtained from an adult in good health. Both conserved end residues are part of each CDR3. A D gene is named only where the DNA matches it firmly. Size is stated for part of the rows, as once, few or many counts, or as a class when the clone is expanded.

clone_size: -; j_call: TRBJ2-1; v_call: TRBV6-5; d_call: -; cdr3_nt: TGTGCCAGCAGTACAGGCTCCTACAATGAGCAGTTCTTC; cdr3_aa: CASSTGSYNEQFF
clone_size: -; j_call: TRBJ2-5; v_call: TRBV7-9; d_call: -; cdr3_nt: TGTGCCAGCAGCTTAGGGCCTAGAGGGGGAGAGACCCAGTACTTC; cdr3_aa: CASSLGPRGGETQYF
clone_size: -; j_call: TRBJ1-4; v_call: TRBV28; d_call: TRBD1; cdr3_nt: TGTGCCAGCAGCGATTTACCGGGACAGGGGCCCCACTATAATGAAAAACTGTTTTTT; cdr3_aa: CASSDLPGQGPHYNEKLFF
clone_size: -; j_call: TRBJ2-5; v_call: TRBV9; d_call: TRBD1; cdr3_nt: TGTGCCAGCAGCGTAGAGCCGGACAGGGAAGAGACCCAGTACTTC; cdr3_aa: CASSVEPDREETQYF
clone_size: -; j_call: TRBJ1-3; v_call: TRBV2; d_call: -; cdr3_nt: TGTGCCAGCAGTGAAGAAGGGCTGGGAAACACCATATATTTT; cdr3_aa: CASSEEGLGNTIYF
clone_size: -; j_call: TRBJ2-1; v_call: TRBV3-1/TRBV3-2; d_call: TRBD2; cdr3_nt: TGTGCCAGCAGCTCTAAATCGACTAGCGGTTACAATGAGCAGTTCTTC; cdr3_aa: CASSSKSTSGYNEQFF
clone_size: -; j_call: TRBJ2-3; v_call: TRBV3-1/TRBV3-2; d_call: TRBD2; cdr3_nt: TGTGCCAGCAGTTCAACTAGCGGCACCACAGATACGCAGTATTTT; cdr3_aa: CASSSTSGTTDTQYF
clone_size: -; j_call: TRBJ1-1; v_call: TRBV7-2; d_call: -; cdr3_nt: TGTGCCAGCAGTCTTCCTACAGGGAAAGAAGCTTTCTTT; cdr3_aa: CASSLPTGKEAFF
clone_size: -; j_call: TRBJ1-2; v_call: TRBV28; d_call: -; cdr3_nt: TGTGCCAGCAGGGCCTCGGGAGGGGGGTATGGCTACACCTTC; cdr3_aa: CASRASGGGYGYTF
clone_size: once; j_call: TRBJ2-5; v_call: TRBV29-1; d_call: -; cdr3_nt: TGCAGCGTTGATGCGGGATTTGGTCAAGAGACCCAGTACTTC; cdr3_aa: CSVDAGFGQETQYF
clone_size: few; j_call: TRBJ1-2; v_call: TRBV6-4; d_call: -; cdr3_nt: TGTGCCAGCAGTGACGCCGGAGTCTATGGCTACACCTTC; cdr3_aa: CASSDAGVYGYTF
clone_size: -; j_call: TRBJ2-2; v_call: TRBV7-2; d_call: -; cdr3_nt: TGTGCCAGCAGCTTAGACGCCGGGGAGCTGTTTTTT; cdr3_aa: CASSLDAGELFF
clone_size: -; j_call: TRBJ1-2; v_call: TRBV28; d_call: TRBD1; cdr3_nt: TGTGCCAGCAGTTTAGAGGGGGCCTATGGCTACACCTTC; cdr3_aa: CASSLEGAYGYTF
clone_size: -; j_call: TRBJ2-1; v_call: TRBV7-5; d_call: -; cdr3_nt: TGTGCCAGAAGCTTACTAGCGGCCCACAATGAGCAGTTCTTC; cdr3_aa: CARSLLAAHNEQFF
clone_size: -; j_call: TRBJ2-4; v_call: TRBV10-3; d_call: TRBD1; cdr3_nt: TGTGCCATCAGTGCCGGACAGGGGCGCATTCAGTACTTC; cdr3_aa: CAISAGQGRIQYF